This paragraph reports one TCR beta chain. One Seattle source followed patients from active infection through their disease course. This entry is derived from a study of blood T cell repertoires in COVID-19. At the level of the study: Acute and convalescent COVID-19 specimens originated in the United States, Italy and Spain. T cells, B-cell-depleted T cells, or PBMCs provided the cDNA or gDNA that served as material.

The CDR3 has 14 amino acids. Germline lookup yields CDR1 KGHDR and CDR2 SFDVKD. The V end lost 4 bases, the J end lost 4 bases, and 10 bases lay between the germline ends. Libraries were prepared by immunoSEQ multiplex PCR; TCRdb keeps only in-frame clonotypes and omits some of them. Among over 60,000 clones listed, roughly 91% were seen once. The clonotype was recovered from a man aged 45-65 years with COVID-19, enrolled during active disease. The sequenced material came from peripheral blood. This chain uses TRBV24-1 with TRBJ1-5; D remains unclear. The CDR3 loop reads CATSEGGFNQPQHF. DNA of the CDR3: TGTGCCACCAGTGAAGGAGGGTTTAATCAGCCCCAGCATTTT.